Each of the 15 T cell receptor beta chains below was sequenced from the same sample in a study of T-cell memory formation after mild COVID-19. TCRdb called the 5' RACE reads again in MiXCR, with one record for every CDR3 protein. This table has hundreds of thousands of distinct CDR3 sequences, around a quarter appearing once. Sequenced sample: PBMCs or a T cell subset sorted from them (not recorded which). The receptors here all came from an adult woman who had mild COVID-19 (a few samples of this study predate the infection). Cell type and time point are not known.

This clonotype was observed a handful of times. The chain has TRBV7-9 and TRBJ2-2, with a possible D match to TRBD2 (5 bases). V was pared by 3 bases and J by 4 bases, with 12 bases between. Germline V gene lookup returns CDR1 SEHNR and CDR2 FQNEAQ (reference sequence). The CDR3 contains 15 residues. The CDR3: CASSFEGSGTGELFF. Here the CDR3 DNA reads TGTGCCAGCAGCTTCGAGGGTAGTGGCACCGGGGAGCTGTTTTTT.

V and J are TRBV5-1 and TRBJ2-7, with D possibly TRBD1 on 6 matching bases. Germline V gene sequence: CDR1 SGHRS, CDR2 YFSETQ. This CDR3 has 13 residues. Trimming took 9 bases from V and 0 from J, leaving 13 bases between them. In DNA form, the CDR3 reads TGCGCCACCAGGACAGTTGACTCCTACGAGCAGTACTTC. It is translated as CATRTVDSYEQYF.

This clonotype was counted a few times. The CDR3 DNA reads as TGTGCCAGTAGTATAGCTAGAGTTTCGTCAGATACGCAGTATTTT. Translated: CASSIARVSSDTQYF. The chain combines TRBV19 with TRBJ2-3; D call uncertain. Deletions cut 1 base from V and 4 bases from J, with 12 bases between. The CDR3 spans 15 residues. Looked up from germline, CDR1 is LNHDA and CDR2 is SQIVND (reference sequence).

This clonotype has just a few counts. One end of the junction fails to match germline, which may point to a read error. The genes are TRBV7-7 and TRBJ1-3; D is ambiguous. Germline CDR1 reads SSHAT; CDR2 reads FNYEAQ (reference sequence). The CDR3 sequence is 13 residues long. The CDR3 coding sequence is TGTGCTAGCAGCTTAGGGCTTGGAGACACCATATATTTT. Protein: CASSLGLGDTIYF.

The chain joins TRBV3-1 to TRBJ2-5; D possibly corresponds to TRBD1 (6 bases). Germline-derived CDR1 and CDR2 are LGHDT and YNNKEL (reference sequence). The CDR3 covers 14 residues. The V and J ends lost 8 bases and 2 bases respectively, with 15 bases between them. The CDR3 coding sequence is TGTGCCAGCTGTGATGTAGGGGGACAAGAGACCCAGTACTTC. This gives the protein CASCDVGGQETQYF.

The rearrangement uses TRBV7-9 and TRBJ1-4, with D perhaps matching TRBD1 (5 bases). Germline values: CDR1 SEHNR, CDR2 FQNEAQ (reference sequence). The CDR3 totals 13 residues. The V end lost 3 bases, the J end lost 8 bases, and 10 bases lay between the germline ends. CDR3 bases: TGTGCCAGCAGCTTCAGGGTGGGGGAAAAACTGTTTTTT. It yields the protein CASSFRVGEKLFF.

This clonotype was seen a handful of times. The chain joins TRBV15 to TRBJ2-7, with 8 bases matching TRBD2. Trimming at V came to 5 bases and at J to 1 base, leaving 4 bases not matched to a gene. The CDR3 has 14 residues. The germline V gene has CDR1 LNHNV and CDR2 YYDKDF (reference sequence). CDR3: CATSGTGGSYEQYF. The CDR3 nucleotides read TGTGCCACCAGCGGAACGGGAGGGTCCTACGAGCAGTACTTC.

This clonotype was detected a few times. CDR3 protein: CASSYGVEAFF. DNA of the CDR3: TGTGCCAGCAGTTACGGGGTGGAAGCTTTCTTT. The rearrangement links TRBV6-5 to TRBJ1-1; D unclear. The CDR3 spans 11 residues. Between the trimmed V and J ends, which lost 2 bases and 8 bases, there was a span of 6 bases. In germline, CDR1 is MNHEY, CDR2 SVGAGI.

The J gene is TRBJ2-2, the V gene TRBV7-9, with no clear D. Trimming shortened V by 5 bases and J by 0 bases, and 13 bases separated the two germline ends. CDR1 and CDR2 from the germline V gene are SEHNR and FQNEAQ (reference sequence). This CDR3 is built from 16 residues. Here the CDR3 reads CASSPSFGPNTGELFF. The CDR3 DNA is TGTGCCAGCAGCCCCTCTTTTGGTCCGAACACCGGGGAGCTGTTTTTT.

This clonotype was counted only a few times. This sequence joins TRBV12-3 or TRBV12-4 and TRBJ2-3; D might be TRBD2 (5 bases). The CDR3 consists of 15 residues. The ends were cut back, 10 bases at V and 2 bases at J, with 19 bases in the middle. Here the CDR3 DNA reads TGTGCCACCAACCCTGGCGGGTCGTACACAGATACGCAGTATTTT. As protein: CATNPGGSYTDTQYF.

The chain links TRBV4-1 to TRBJ1-1, with D maybe TRBD1 (5 bases). CDR3 size: 16 residues. V lost 0 bases and J 6 bases, leaving 17 bases between the germline ends. From germline, CDR1 is MGHRA and CDR2 YSYEKL. CDR3 nucleotide sequence: TGCGCCAGCAGCCAAGATGGGAAGGGCAGCAGGGCTGAAGCTTTCTTT. This gives the protein CASSQDGKGSRAEAFF.

This rearrangement joins TRBV20-1 to TRBJ2-7; 11 bases fit TRBD2. The V gene end was trimmed by 5 bases and the J gene end by 6 bases; junction bases not matched to a gene: 6. The V gene's germline CDR1 is DFQATT and CDR2 SNEGSKA (reference sequence). The CDR3 consists of 13 residues. In nucleotides, the CDR3 is TGCAGTGCTGAACTAGCGGGAGTACTCGAGCAGTACTTC. Encoded protein: CSAELAGVLEQYF.

The genes are TRBV29-1 and TRBJ1-2; D is unclear. V gave up 7 bases and J gave up 0 bases, with 12 bases separating them. The CDR3 spans 13 residues. Germline V CDR1 and CDR2: SQVTM, ANQGSEA. The DNA of the CDR3 is TGCAGCGCTAAGTTCGAAGCTAACTATGGCTACACCTTC. Its translation is CSAKFEANYGYTF.

The CDR3 DNA sequence: TGTGCCAGCAGTCGACTAGGGTACGAGCAGTACTTC. This sequence encodes CASSRLGYEQYF. This chain joins TRBV6-1 and TRBJ2-7, with TRBD2 as a possible D gene (6 bases). Germline CDR1 and CDR2: MNHNS and SASEGT. Trimming shortened V by 5 bases and J by 4 bases, and 9 bases separated the two germline ends. The CDR3 covers 12 residues.

The gene calls are TRBV6-1 and TRBJ2-7; 7 bases are a match to TRBD1. The V gene's germline CDR1 is MNHNS and CDR2 SASEGT. The CDR3 is 14 amino acids. Losses at the gene ends were 6 bases for V and 0 bases for J; bases not matched to a gene: 5. CDR3 nucleotide sequence: TGTGCCAGCAGGACAGGGAGTTCCTCCTACGAGCAGTACTTC. Protein sequence: CASRTGSSSYEQYF.